The present entry profiles one T cell receptor (beta chain) with its context. Its antigen is as yet unknown. These data belong to a study of siplizumab effects on memory and regulatory T cells. Sequenced by immunoSEQ multiplex PCR; TCRdb stores in-frame clones only, minus some. The sample holds about 97,000 clones, 92% seen once. The study's findings and limits: Few alloreactive clones mapped to unstimulated subsets. Naive T cells looked more diverse than memory cells and looked like major alloresponse contributors. The study found that mappable alloreactive CD4+ clones averaged nearly 70% Treg-derived with siplizumab and approximately 27% in controls. The drug siplizumab significantly decreased the alloreactive sequences that could be traced to unstimulated CD4+ memory cells.

The TCR sequence derives from a human donor in good health. Sequencing was carried out using CD4+ T cells sorted from blood.

The CDR3, as DNA: TGTGCCAGCAGCATAACTAGAATTAGGTCCGGGTCCAATCAGCCCCAGCATTTT. It translates to CASSITRIRSGSNQPQHF. V is TRBV13 and J is TRBJ1-5; D is uncertain. Trimming took off 5 bases at V and 3 bases at J, with 23 bases between the two ends. Germline lookup yields CDR1 PRHDT and CDR2 FYEKMQ (reference sequence). This CDR3 has 18 amino acids.